These 15 T cell receptor beta chains share one sample of origin, sequenced in a study of blood T cell repertoires in COVID-19. Repertoires were generated with immunoSEQ multiplex PCR, while TCRdb's copy carries only in-frame clones and drops some. Among 300,000 to 400,000 clones listed, about 88% were seen once. Sequencing was done on a sample of peripheral blood. The receptors were sampled from a woman aged 70-85 years with COVID-19, enrolled during active disease.

The V call is TRBV5-6, the J call TRBJ1-5; 9 bases fit TRBD1. The germline V gene has CDR1 SGHDT and CDR2 YYEEEE. The CDR3 runs 14 residues. Trimming at V came to 7 bases and at J to 4 bases, leaving 6 bases not matched to a gene. The CDR3 region has the DNA TGTGCCAGCCGGACCGGGACAGGGAATCAGCCCCAGCATTTT. Translating it yields CASRTGTGNQPQHF.

The chain uses TRBV19 and TRBJ1-2; possible D gene TRBD1, 5 bases. This CDR3 region has 14 residues. V shed 3 bases and J shed 1 base, with 9 bases lying between them. CDR1 is LNHDA, CDR2 SQIVND, per germline (reference sequence). This CDR3 reads CASSIPGINYGYTF. The CDR3 DNA follows: TGTGCCAGTAGTATCCCAGGGATTAACTATGGCTACACCTTC.

The genes are TRBV9 and TRBJ2-3; 9 bases align to TRBD2. From germline, CDR1 is SGDLS and CDR2 YYNGEE. This CDR3 has 16 residues. The ends lost 3 bases at V and 0 bases at J; junction bases unmatched: 5. Here the CDR3 DNA reads TGTGCCAGCAGCGCCGCTAGCGGGGTTAGCACAGATACGCAGTATTTT. Translated, it gives CASSAASGVSTDTQYF.

The rearrangement uses TRBV27 and TRBJ1-2, with D unresolved. The CDR3 has 14 amino acids. The germline V gene encodes CDR1 MNHEY and CDR2 SMNVEV (reference sequence). V was cut by 6 bases and J by 0 bases, with 11 bases left in between. For the CDR3, the DNA is TGTGCCAGCAGGAGCCACGAGGCTAACTATGGCTACACCTTC. Protein sequence: CASRSHEANYGYTF.

The gene calls are TRBV27 and TRBJ2-5, with 9 bases identical to TRBD1. V lost 10 bases, J lost 8 bases, and 8 bases stayed unmatched. The CDR3 is 12 amino acids. Germline V CDR1 and CDR2: MNHEY, SMNVEV (reference sequence). CDR3 coding DNA: TGTGCCACTCGCGGGACAGGGCCCACCCAGTACTTC. Protein product: CATRGTGPTQYF.

The chain is built from TRBV18 and TRBJ2-3, with a tentative D call TRBD1 (5 bases). The germline gives CDR1 KGHSH, CDR2 LQKENI. The CDR3 extends over 14 amino acids. V was trimmed by 2 bases and J by 9 bases, leaving 15 bases between them. The CDR3 DNA is TGTGCCAGCTCACCATCACAGGACCCAGGGACGCAGTATTTT. This encodes CASSPSQDPGTQYF.

DNA for the CDR3: TGTGCCAGCAGCTACAAGGGAGGAAACACTGAAGCTTTCTTT. Protein sequence: CASSYKGGNTEAFF. This chain links TRBV7-2 with TRBJ1-1; no reliable D call. The germline V and J ends were trimmed by 4 bases and 2 bases, with 11 bases remaining between them. The CDR3 covers 14 residues. The germline CDR1 and CDR2 sequences are SGHTA and FQGNSA.

The chain uses TRBV2 and TRBJ1-4, with D uncertain. The CDR3 sequence is 15 residues long. Germline CDR1 is SNHLY and CDR2 is FYNNEI. Trimming took 7 bases from V and 6 from J, leaving 18 bases between them. CDR3 residues: CASTFIGRADEKLFF. In nucleotides, the CDR3 is TGTGCCAGCACTTTCATCGGGAGGGCGGATGAAAAACTGTTTTTT.

The CDR3: CASSIGSGFAEAFF. In DNA form, the CDR3 reads TGTGCCAGTAGTATTGGGTCAGGGTTCGCTGAAGCTTTCTTT. This rearrangement joins TRBV19 to TRBJ1-1; a weak D match, TRBD1 (5 bases). Trimming cost V 3 bases and J 6 bases, with 14 bases left between them. This CDR3 is 14 amino acids long. The germline V gene has CDR1 LNHDA and CDR2 SQIVND (reference sequence).

This clone was picked up many times. The chain uses TRBV27 and TRBJ1-5; TRBD1 might be the D (5 bases). Germline V gene lookup returns CDR1 MNHEY and CDR2 SMNVEV (reference sequence). The V end was cut by 5 bases, the J end by 4 bases, with 9 bases between. CDR3 length: 13 residues. CDR3 loop: CASSDRLNQPQHF. The CDR3 DNA reads as TGTGCCAGCAGTGACAGACTTAATCAGCCCCAGCATTTT.

The chain combines TRBV6-6 with TRBJ1-1; D not resolved. There are 11 residues in the CDR3. CDR1 and CDR2 (germline): MNHNY, SVGAGI (reference sequence). V gave up 7 bases and J gave up 2 bases, with 5 bases separating them. The chain's CDR3 is CASNTNTEAFF. DNA for the CDR3: TGTGCCAGCAATACTAACACTGAAGCTTTCTTT.

The gene calls are TRBV6-5 and TRBJ1-3, with 10 bases that match TRBD1. V was clipped by 4 bases and J by 4 bases; unmatched bases: 4. CDR3 length equals 15 residues. CDR1 MNHEY and CDR2 SVGAGI come from the germline V gene. CDR3 protein: CASSSGQGFGNTIYF. In DNA form, the CDR3 reads TGTGCCAGCAGTTCGGGACAGGGGTTCGGAAACACCATATATTTT.

As DNA, the CDR3 is TGTGCCAGTAGTATAGGCGGGCTGGAGGGCACTGAAGCTTTCTTT. It is translated as CASSIGGLEGTEAFF. This chain links TRBV19 with TRBJ1-1; D gene uncertain. With 1 base removed from V and 4 bases from J, the gap between germline ends came to 13 bases. CDR1 and CDR2 from the germline V gene are LNHDA and SQIVND (reference sequence). The length of the CDR3 is 15 residues.

V gene TRBV5-1 combines with J gene TRBJ1-2, with D maybe TRBD1 (5 bases). Trimming stripped 0 bases from V and 4 bases from J, with 13 bases between. The CDR3 covers 15 residues. The germline V gene has CDR1 SGHRS and CDR2 YFSETQ. The CDR3 sequence: CASSLAPGWAYGYTF. The CDR3 bases are TGCGCCAGCAGCTTGGCTCCAGGGTGGGCCTATGGCTACACCTTC.

The V call is TRBV27, the J call TRBJ1-5; D ambiguous. Germline loops: CDR1 MNHEY, CDR2 SMNVEV (reference sequence). V was cut by 4 bases and J by 6 bases, with 10 bases left in between. The length of the CDR3 is 13 residues. CDR3 coding DNA: TGTGCCAGCAGTTACATACGGGGTCAGCCCCAGCATTTT. It codes for CASSYIRGQPQHF.